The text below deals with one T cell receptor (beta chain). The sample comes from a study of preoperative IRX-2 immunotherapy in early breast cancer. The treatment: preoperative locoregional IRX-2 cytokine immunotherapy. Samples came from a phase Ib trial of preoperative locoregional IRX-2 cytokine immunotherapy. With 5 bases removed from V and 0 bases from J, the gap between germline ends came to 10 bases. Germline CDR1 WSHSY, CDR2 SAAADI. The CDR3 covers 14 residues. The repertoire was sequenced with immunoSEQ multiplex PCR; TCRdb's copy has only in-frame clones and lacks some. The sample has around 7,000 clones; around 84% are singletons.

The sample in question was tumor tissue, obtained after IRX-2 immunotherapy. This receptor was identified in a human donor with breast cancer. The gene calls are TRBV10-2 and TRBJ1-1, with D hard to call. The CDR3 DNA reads TGCGCCAGCAGTCCACAGATCCTGAACACTGAAGCTTTCTTT. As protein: CASSPQILNTEAFF.